This TCR beta chain was identified in a study of T cells after yellow fever vaccination. TCRdb analysed the 5' RACE reads with MiXCR anew, one entry per CDR3 protein. This table has under 550,000 distinct CDR3 sequences, 21% appearing once. CDR1 SGDLS and CDR2 YYNGEE come from the germline V gene. V was trimmed by 5 bases and J by 4 bases, leaving 22 bases between them. The CDR3 runs to 17 residues. This clonotype was counted a few times. The receptor was isolated from a man between 18 and 35 years old who received the YFV17D yellow fever vaccine. The material was PBMCs, obtained around 3 weeks after the first yellow fever vaccination. The V call is TRBV9, the J call TRBJ2-1, with D tentatively TRBD1 or TRBD2 (6 bases each). CDR3 residues: CASSSEGGRHLYNEQFF. The CDR3 nucleotides are TGTGCCAGCAGTTCTGAAGGGGGGAGGCACCTATACAATGAGCAGTTCTTC.